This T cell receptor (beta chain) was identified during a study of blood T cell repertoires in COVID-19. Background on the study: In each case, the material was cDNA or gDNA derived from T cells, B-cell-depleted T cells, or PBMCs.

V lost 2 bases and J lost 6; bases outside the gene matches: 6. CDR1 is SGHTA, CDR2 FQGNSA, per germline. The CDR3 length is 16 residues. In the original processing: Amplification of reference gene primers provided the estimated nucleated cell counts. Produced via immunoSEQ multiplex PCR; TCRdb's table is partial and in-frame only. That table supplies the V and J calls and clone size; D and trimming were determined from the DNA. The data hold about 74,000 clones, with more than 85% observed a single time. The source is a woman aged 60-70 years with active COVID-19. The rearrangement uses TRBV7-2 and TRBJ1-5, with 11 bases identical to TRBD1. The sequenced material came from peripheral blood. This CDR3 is CASSLMDRGLGQPQHF. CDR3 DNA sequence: TGTGCCAGCAGCTTAATGGACAGGGGGCTGGGTCAGCCCCAGCATTTT.